These 26 T cell receptor beta chains originate from one sample sequenced in a study of OX40 agonist ivuxolimab in advanced cancers. This table comes from immunoSEQ multiplex PCR, and its TCRdb copy is limited to in-frame clones, with some not included. Counted here are about 86,000 clones, 75% to 95% occurring once; the ten biggest clones make up roughly 9.3%. Source: CD4+ or CD8+ T cells sorted from blood, taken in a trial of the OX40 agonist ivuxolimab. These receptors originate from an adult with an advanced solid tumor such as melanoma, head and neck, liver or kidney cancer.

The chain has TRBV5-1 and TRBJ1-5, with a weak D call TRBD1 (5 bases). The CDR3 runs 13 residues. Germline V gives CDR1 SGHRS, CDR2 YFSETQ. Deletions cut 1 base from V and 6 bases from J, with 8 bases between. The CDR3 loop reads CASSLRGSQPQHF. The CDR3 coding sequence is TGCGCCAGCAGCTTGCGGGGGAGTCAGCCCCAGCATTTT.

The V call is TRBV7-9, the J call TRBJ2-7, with D perhaps matching TRBD2 (6 bases). Germline V gene lookup returns CDR1 SEHNR and CDR2 FQNEAQ (reference sequence). The CDR3 runs to 16 residues. The V and J ends lost 0 bases and 0 bases respectively, with 12 bases between them. The CDR3 region is CASSLAKDYRSYEQYF. The CDR3 DNA follows: TGTGCCAGCAGCTTAGCGAAGGACTACCGCTCCTACGAGCAGTACTTC.

The J gene is TRBJ2-2, the V gene TRBV5-1, with D possibly being TRBD2 (6 bases). Germline-derived CDR1 and CDR2 are SGHRS and YFSETQ. There are 15 residues in the CDR3. Trimming took off 4 bases at V and 5 bases at J, with 15 bases between the two ends. This CDR3 reads CASSPAVGTTGELFF. In DNA, the CDR3 is TGCGCCAGCAGCCCCGCGGTGGGGACTACCGGGGAGCTGTTTTTT. The full variable domain, in which reference TRBV5-1 and TRBJ2-2 provide the parts outside the CDR3, is KAGVTQTPRYLIKTRGQQVTLSCSPISGHRSVSWYQQTPGQGLQFLFEYFSETQRNKGNFPGRFSGRQFSNSRSEMNVSTLELGDSALYLCASSPAVGTTGELFFGEGSRLTVL.

The rearrangement links TRBV7-6 to TRBJ2-5; the D is unclear. Germline assignment: CDR1 SGHVS and CDR2 FNYEAQ. V lost 1 base to trimming and J lost 1 base, with 10 bases between them. CDR3 size: 15 residues. This CDR3 is CASSLGGTPQETQYF. CDR3 DNA sequence: TGTGCCAGCAGCTTAGGGGGAACACCCCAAGAGACCCAGTACTTC.

This rearrangement joins TRBV5-4 to TRBJ2-1; D is unresolved. The CDR3 totals 12 residues. CDR1 SGHNT and CDR2 YYREEE come from the germline V gene (reference sequence). V gave up 1 base and J gave up 6 bases, with 5 bases separating them. CDR3 residues: CASSLTVNEQFF. CDR3 DNA: TGTGCCAGCAGCTTGACCGTCAATGAGCAGTTCTTC. Supplemented by reference TRBV5-4 and TRBJ2-1, the full variable domain reads ETGVTQSPTHLIKTRGQQVTLRCSSQSGHNTVSWYQQALGQGPQFIFQYYREEENGRGNFPPRFSGLQFPNYSSELNVNALELDDSALYLCASSLTVNEQFFGPGTRLTVL.

This chain links TRBV15 with TRBJ2-1; possibly TRBD1 or TRBD2 for D (5 bases each). The germline gives CDR1 LNHNV, CDR2 YYDKDF (reference sequence). CDR3 length: 14 residues. V was shortened by 3 bases and J by 2 bases, with 8 bases between the two germline ends. In DNA, the CDR3 is TGTGCCACCAGCAGGAGGGGCCCCTACAATGAGCAGTTCTTC. It specifies CATSRRGPYNEQFF.

In DNA form, the CDR3 reads TGTGCCTGGGCTACCGACCCACGCGGGGGGGAAAAACTGTTTTTT. Translating it yields CAWATDPRGGEKLFF. V is TRBV30 and J is TRBJ1-4; weak D call: TRBD1 (5 bases). Germline V lookup: CDR1 GTSNPN, CDR2 SVGIG (reference sequence). The length of the CDR3 is 15 residues. Trimming removed 5 bases at V and 8 bases at J, with 21 bases between.

V and J are TRBV7-9 and TRBJ2-7, with 10 bases matching TRBD2. V shed 5 bases, J shed 6 bases, and the junction held 13 bases outside the gene matches. CDR1 SEHNR and CDR2 FQNEAQ come from the germline V gene (reference sequence). The CDR3 is 16 residues long. The CDR3 coding sequence is TGTGCCAGCAGCATCGGACTAGCGGAGGAGGGGGCCGAGCAGTACTTC. Amino acid sequence: CASSIGLAEEGAEQYF.

V is TRBV28 and J is TRBJ2-1; 9 bases are a match to TRBD1. V dropped 5 bases and J dropped 5; count of bases not matched to a gene: 7. Germline V gene sequence: CDR1 MDHEN, CDR2 SYDVKM. CDR3 length: 15 amino acids. CDR3 region: CASSSVGQGNNEQFF. The DNA for the CDR3 is TGTGCCAGCAGTAGTGTGGGACAGGGTAACAATGAGCAGTTCTTC.

The CDR3: CASSFLQGANTEAFF. CDR3 coding DNA: TGTGCCAGCAGTTTCCTACAGGGGGCCAACACTGAAGCTTTCTTT. V gene TRBV6-1 combines with J gene TRBJ1-1, with 9 bases identical to TRBD1. Germline loops: CDR1 MNHNS, CDR2 SASEGT. Unmatched junction bases numbered 6, after V lost 5 bases and J lost 2 bases. The CDR3 is 15 amino acids.

This clone has just one count. This chain connects TRBV30 to TRBJ2-6; 8 nucleotides align to TRBD1. V was clipped by 5 bases and J by 2 bases; unmatched bases: 2. Per the germline V gene, CDR1 is GTSNPN and CDR2 is SVGIG (reference sequence). This CDR3 is built from 14 residues. CDR3 DNA sequence: TGTGCCTGGGGCAGGGGGCCTGGGGCCAACGTCCTGACTTTC. This sequence encodes CAWGRGPGANVLTF. Full variable domain (remainder filled in from reference TRBV30 and TRBJ2-6): SQTIHQWPATLVQPVGSPLSLECTVEGTSNPNLYWYRQAAGRGLQLLFYSVGIGQISSEVPQNLSASRPQDRQFILSSKKLLLSDSGFYLCAWGRGPGANVLTFGAGSRLTVL.

A single count supports this clone. The rearrangement links TRBV6-6 to TRBJ2-6; D not certain. CDR1 MNHNY and CDR2 SVGAGI come from the germline V gene (reference sequence). The V end was cut by 0 bases, the J end by 3 bases, with 6 bases between. This CDR3 is built from 15 residues. CDR3 protein: CASSYSRVGANVLTF. In DNA form, the CDR3 reads TGTGCCAGCAGTTACTCCCGGGTTGGGGCCAACGTCCTGACTTTC.

Turning to this clone: Different DNA sequences within this sample yield the same CDR3. The rearrangement joins TRBV27 to TRBJ2-7; TRBD1 matches 12 bases. Germline loops: CDR1 MNHEY, CDR2 SMNVEV (reference sequence). The V gene end was trimmed by 5 bases and the J gene end by 4 bases; junction bases not matched to a gene: 3. This CDR3 spans 14 amino acids. The CDR3 coding sequence is TGTGCCAGCAGTCTGGGACAGGGGGCTTACGAGCAGTACTTC. Amino acids: CASSLGQGAYEQYF.

The rearrangement links TRBV27 to TRBJ2-3; 7 nucleotides line up with TRBD2. This CDR3 contains 14 residues. V lost 7 bases to trimming and J lost 4 bases; unmatched junction nucleotides: 8. CDR1 is MNHEY, CDR2 SMNVEV, per germline (reference sequence). CDR3 nucleotides: TGTGCCAGCAACGGCGGGAGCAATCCAGATACGCAGTATTTT. Translated: CASNGGSNPDTQYF.

The chain uses TRBV6-5 and TRBJ2-7; D ambiguous. CDR3 length: 14 residues. Germline assignment: CDR1 MNHEY and CDR2 SVGAGI. V was cut by 2 bases and J by 5 bases, with 13 bases left in between. In DNA form, the CDR3 reads TGTGCCAGCAGTTACCAAGGCAGTGGGAACGAGCAGTACTTC. It is translated as CASSYQGSGNEQYF.

The rearrangement uses TRBV12-5 and TRBJ1-5; D gene unclear. The germline V gene has CDR1 LGHNT and CDR2 FRNRAP. Trimming cost V 1 base and J 0 bases, with 4 bases left between them. The CDR3 is 14 amino acids. The CDR3 sequence is CASGLGGSNQPQHF. CDR3 DNA: TGTGCTAGTGGTTTGGGGGGTAGCAATCAGCCCCAGCATTTT.

About this clone itself: Different DNA sequences within this sample yield the same CDR3. The genes are TRBV4-1 and TRBJ2-7; no clear D gene. CDR3 length: 11 residues. V was clipped by 3 bases and J by 3 bases, with 3 bases between them. Germline V gene lookup returns CDR1 MGHRA and CDR2 YSYEKL. The CDR3 region is CASSQNYEQYF. CDR3 in DNA: TGCGCCAGCAGCCAGAACTACGAGCAGTACTTC.

This chain links TRBV27 with TRBJ2-7, with 7 bases that match TRBD1. V gave up 5 bases and J gave up 1 base; unmatched junction bases: 5. There are 14 residues in the CDR3. Germline CDR1 MNHEY, CDR2 SMNVEV (reference sequence). The CDR3 reads CASSHRGRSYEQYF. The CDR3 coding sequence is TGTGCCAGCAGTCACAGGGGCCGATCCTACGAGCAGTACTTC.

CDR3 sequence reads: CASSLNLGRNEQYF. CDR3 DNA sequence: TGTGCCAGCAGCCTTAATCTGGGGCGGAACGAGCAGTACTTC. The chain is built from TRBV6-5 and TRBJ2-7; possible D gene TRBD1, 5 bases. The CDR3 is 14 amino acids. Germline CDR1 is MNHEY and CDR2 is SVGAGI. Trimming took off 6 bases at V and 5 bases at J, with 17 bases between the two ends.

The rearrangement links TRBV7-9 to TRBJ1-1; 9 positions agree with TRBD1. Per the germline V gene, CDR1 is SEHNR and CDR2 is FQNEAQ (reference sequence). Losses at the gene ends were 4 bases for V and 1 base for J; bases not matched to a gene: 1. The CDR3 extends over 14 amino acids. The CDR3 protein is CASSSQGANTEAFF. The CDR3 coding sequence is TGTGCCAGCAGCTCACAGGGGGCGAACACTGAAGCTTTCTTT.

This clone occurred a few times. The chain carries TRBV6-1 and TRBJ1-5; D perhaps matches TRBD1 (5 bases). V lost 0 bases, J lost 7 bases, and 13 bases lay in between. Germline V gene data show CDR1 as MNHNS and CDR2 as SASEGT. This CDR3 comprises 15 residues. The CDR3 sequence is CASSEAGSEGQPQHF. CDR3 DNA sequence: TGTGCCAGCAGTGAAGCCGGTAGCGAGGGGCAGCCCCAGCATTTT.

The chain carries TRBV11-2 and TRBJ2-3; 7 nucleotides align to TRBD2. The CDR3 loop spans 15 amino acids. V shed 0 bases and J 3 bases; nucleotides not matched to a gene: 3. CDR1 and CDR2 (germline): SGHAT, FQNNGV. The CDR3 loop is CASSLDAGETDTQYF. DNA for the CDR3: TGTGCCAGCAGCTTAGATGCGGGAGAGACAGATACGCAGTATTTT.

The chain combines TRBV9 with TRBJ1-3; D unclear. This CDR3 contains 10 residues. Germline V gene data show CDR1 as SGDLS and CDR2 as YYNGEE. The germline V and J ends were trimmed by 3 bases and 5 bases, with 0 bases remaining between them. The CDR3 sequence is CASSGNTIYF. DNA for the CDR3: TGTGCCAGCAGCGGAAACACCATATATTTT.

The chain combines TRBV6-6 with TRBJ1-1; 7 nucleotides agree with TRBD1. Germline assignment: CDR1 MNHNY and CDR2 SVGAGI (reference sequence). V lost 7 bases to trimming and J lost 1 base; unmatched junction nucleotides: 9. The CDR3 is made up of 15 amino acids. The CDR3 is CASTGGEGPNTEAFF. The CDR3 DNA follows: TGTGCCAGCACAGGGGGTGAAGGCCCGAACACTGAAGCTTTCTTT.

CDR3 coding DNA: TGTGCCACCAGCAGAGTTGGGGGAAGCACTGAAGCTTTCTTT. Residues: CATSRVGGSTEAFF. The chain has TRBV15 and TRBJ1-1; TRBD1 is a possible D gene (5 bases). This CDR3 contains 14 residues. V lost 1 base, J lost 4 bases, and 10 bases lay in between. Germline values: CDR1 LNHNV, CDR2 YYDKDF (reference sequence).

The chain uses TRBV4-1 and TRBJ2-7, with TRBD2 matching 8 bases. Germline lookup yields CDR1 MGHRA and CDR2 YSYEKL. V lost 4 bases and J lost 4; bases outside the gene matches: 6. There are 14 residues in the CDR3. This chain's CDR3 is CASSPTSGDYEQYF. Written as DNA, the CDR3 is TGCGCCAGCAGCCCAACTAGCGGAGATTACGAGCAGTACTTC.